This T cell receptor (beta chain) was sequenced during a study of cytomegalovirus exposure and HLA in healthy donors. Whole-study findings and limits: According to reports, the classifier identified cytomegalovirus status with high specificity and sensitivity. Association of a missense DCLRE1C variant with TCR beta V- and J-gene trimming was reported in a later analysis. In a later analysis, across HLA loci, associated TCR counts were highest for DRB1, lowest for HLA-C.

PCR involved 60 Vbeta and 13 Jbeta primers. Sequenced by immunoSEQ multiplex PCR; TCRdb stores in-frame clones only, minus some. The top ten clones hold around 20% of a sample with about 120,000 clones, less than 90% of them seen once. Healthy individuals who donated bone marrow served as the donors. The CDR3 is 13 amino acids. V gave up 4 bases and J gave up 6 bases, with 12 bases separating them. Germline V gives CDR1 SGHRS, CDR2 YFSETQ. This clone was counted once. Its antigen remains unknown. Sequenced sample: PBMCs. This sequence originates from a young man in good health and CMV-seropositive. The chain joins TRBV5-1 to TRBJ2-3; D is undetermined. This CDR3 reads CASSPAVIDTQYF. In nucleotides, the CDR3 is TGCGCCAGCAGCCCGGCGGTGATCGATACGCAGTATTTT.